The clone carrying this T cell receptor (beta chain) was counted ten times or more. Antigen unknown. These data belong to a study of T cells in Graves' hyperthyroidism and ophthalmopathy. Authors of the study amplified TCR beta CDR3 regions from RNA transcripts. First-round RT-PCR of the TCR CDR3 relied on the HTBI primer set. TCRdb re-called the multiplex PCR reads with MiXCR, one entry per CDR3 protein. The sample has a few hundred thousand distinct CDR3 sequences; 20% to 25% are singletons. Study results and caveats: Among clonotypes expanded in thyroid above 0.001, most were also found in blood.

The source is a woman aged 70-85 years with Graves' ophthalmopathy. The sample consisted of blood.

CDR3 in amino acids: CASSLRTSGSREQFF. CDR3 sequence (DNA): TGTGCCAGCAGTCTTCGGACTAGCGGGAGTCGTGAGCAGTTCTTC. The rearrangement links TRBV28 to TRBJ2-1, with 13 bases lining up with TRBD2. With V trimmed by 5 bases and J by 9 bases, 7 bases remained unmatched. CDR3 length equals 15 residues. Germline V gene data show CDR1 as MDHEN and CDR2 as SYDVKM.